Following are 9 T cell receptor beta chains from one sample sequenced in a study of T cell changes during pregnancy in multiple sclerosis. Only in-frame clones appear in the TCRdb table, and some are missing; sequencing was by immunoSEQ multiplex PCR. The sample yields roughly 93,000 clones, almost 95% seen once. This specimen consisted of peripheral blood, obtained after pregnancy. These receptors all stem from a female donor with multiple sclerosis, enrolled in a pregnancy study.

V gene TRBV19 combines with J gene TRBJ1-6; D gene unclear. There are 16 residues in the CDR3. V dropped 2 bases and J dropped 7 bases, with 15 bases sitting between them. The germline V gene has CDR1 LNHDA and CDR2 SQIVND (reference sequence). CDR3 region: CASSIWSSSANSPLHF. The CDR3 coding sequence is TGTGCCAGTAGTATATGGTCCTCATCTGCGAATTCACCCCTCCACTTT.

This clone turned up a few times. The chain is built from TRBV9 and TRBJ1-5, with TRBD1 identical over 7 bases. Trimming cost V 3 bases and J 5 bases; bases outside gene matches: 5. This CDR3 has 14 amino acids. Germline-derived CDR1 and CDR2 are SGDLS and YYNGEE. The CDR3 region is CASSGGTVDQPQHF. DNA for the CDR3: TGTGCCAGCAGCGGGGGGACAGTGGATCAGCCCCAGCATTTT.

CDR3 sequence (DNA): TGCGCCAGCAGCCCGGGGGAACCGTACTATGGCTACACCTTC. Its protein is CASSPGEPYYGYTF. V gene TRBV5-1 combines with J gene TRBJ1-2; D may be TRBD1 (5 bases). The V gene lost 4 bases and the J gene lost 3 bases, with 13 bases spanning the gap. The CDR3 covers 14 residues. From germline, CDR1 is SGHRS and CDR2 YFSETQ. Using reference TRBV5-1 and TRBJ1-2 for the parts outside the CDR3, the full variable domain is KAGVTQTPRYLIKTRGQQVTLSCSPISGHRSVSWYQQTPGQGLQFLFEYFSETQRNKGNFPGRFSGRQFSNSRSEMNVSTLELGDSALYLCASSPGEPYYGYTFGSGTRLTVV.

The gene calls are TRBV2 and TRBJ1-2, with D hard to call. With 2 bases removed from V and 5 bases from J, the gap between germline ends came to 6 bases. Germline V gene data show CDR1 as SNHLY and CDR2 as FYNNEI. The CDR3 sequence is 12 residues long. Here the CDR3 reads CASSESGYGYTF. The CDR3, as DNA: TGTGCCAGCAGTGAATCGGGGTATGGCTACACCTTC.

The rearrangement links TRBV19 to TRBJ2-7; 9 bases match TRBD1. The CDR3 is made up of 14 amino acids. V was pared by 6 bases and J by 6 bases, with 9 bases of the junction left unmatched. Germline V gene lookup returns CDR1 LNHDA and CDR2 SQIVND (reference sequence). The CDR3 region has the DNA TGTGCCAGTAGGACCGGGACAGGGCTTGGCGAGCAGTACTTC. Amino acid sequence: CASRTGTGLGEQYF.

J is TRBJ2-5 and V is TRBV7-9; the D is unclear. CDR1 and CDR2 from the germline V gene are SEHNR and FQNEAQ (reference sequence). The CDR3 loop spans 11 amino acids. V shed 11 bases and J shed 2 bases, with 9 bases lying between them. CDR3 sequence (DNA): TGTGCCGGTAGTCGTCAAGAGACCCAGTACTTC. Protein: CAGSRQETQYF.

This clone was detected a few times. The CDR3 loop is CSSWEGETQYF. CDR3 nucleotides: TGCAGTAGCTGGGAGGGGGAGACCCAGTACTTC. The chain is built from TRBV20-1 and TRBJ2-5, with TRBD2 matching 7 bases. The V and J ends lost 8 bases and 5 bases, in that order; junction bases with no gene match: 5. Germline CDR1 and CDR2: DFQATT and SNEGSKA (reference sequence). CDR3 size: 11 residues.

This clone is a singleton in its sample. The chain has TRBV7-9 and TRBJ2-1; weak D call: TRBD2 (7 bases). The CDR3 is made up of 15 amino acids. V dropped 6 bases and J dropped 5 bases, with 17 bases sitting between them. Germline V gives CDR1 SEHNR, CDR2 FQNEAQ (reference sequence). CDR3 sequence: CASSPGVGGDNEQFF. The CDR3 region has the DNA TGTGCCAGCAGTCCAGGGGTGGGAGGGGACAATGAGCAGTTCTTC.

The CDR3 DNA reads as TGTGCCAGCAGCCTCAACCGGGGGGAGACCCAGTACTTC. Protein sequence: CASSLNRGETQYF. V and J are TRBV7-7 and TRBJ2-5; weak D call: TRBD2 (6 bases). Trimming removed 5 bases at V and 5 bases at J, with 12 bases between. There are 13 residues in the CDR3. Germline V gene sequence: CDR1 SSHAT, CDR2 FNYEAQ (reference sequence).